Shown below are 11 T cell receptor beta chains from a single sample sequenced in a study of T-cell reconstitution after alpha-beta-depleted transplantation in children. For TCRbeta, the library was prepared with unique molecular identifiers. From the PCR reads, TCRdb called clonotypes with MiXCR, one entry per CDR3 protein. The sample yields about 160,000 distinct CDR3 sequences, around 10% seen once. The source material was PBMCs, sampled before TCRalphabeta/CD19-depleted stem cell transplant. The source is a boy aged 2 to 9 with acute myeloid leukemia, due to receive a stem cell transplant.

This clonotype was counted a few times. This chain links TRBV6-1 with TRBJ1-5; a weak D match, TRBD1 (6 bases). This CDR3 contains 17 residues. V lost 7 bases to trimming and J lost 0 bases, with 19 bases between them. Germline V lookup: CDR1 MNHNS, CDR2 SASEGT. The CDR3 region has the DNA TGTGCCAGCACCCCAGGGTGGACAGACTATAGCAATCAGCCCCAGCATTTT. Translation: CASTPGWTDYSNQPQHF.

This clonotype was picked up many times. The rearrangement joins TRBV18 to TRBJ2-7, with D maybe TRBD1 (5 bases). This CDR3 comprises 16 residues. V lost 6 bases, J lost 7 bases, and 25 bases lay in between. Germline CDR1 KGHSH, CDR2 LQKENI. CDR3 in amino acids: CASSPNQGTSVGEQYV. CDR3 DNA sequence: TGTGCCAGCTCGCCGAACCAGGGCACCTCGGTGGGGGAGCAGTACGTC.

This clonotype showed up many times. J is TRBJ2-7 and V is TRBV3-1; D gene ambiguous. Trimming left V 4 bases short and J 2 bases short, with 3 bases between. The CDR3 runs 11 residues. Germline V gene lookup returns CDR1 LGHDT and CDR2 YNNKEL (reference sequence). The DNA of the CDR3 is TGTGCCAGCAGCCCCCCCTACGAGCAGTACTTC. Its protein is CASSPPYEQYF.

This clonotype was seen repeatedly, ten times or more. CDR3: CASSEAGVYYNEQFF. The CDR3 DNA reads TGTGCCAGCAGTGAAGCGGGAGTATACTACAATGAGCAGTTCTTC. The chain recombines TRBV25-1 with TRBJ2-1; 7 nucleotides match TRBD2. Germline V lookup: CDR1 MGHDK, CDR2 SYGVNS. This CDR3 comprises 15 residues. V lost 2 bases, J lost 3 bases, and 4 bases stayed unmatched.

This clonotype was counted many times. CDR3 nucleotides: TGTGCCAGCAGTCTGGGACAGGGTGGCGGTGAAAAACTGTTTTTT. Translation: CASSLGQGGGEKLFF. V usage is TRBV12-3 or TRBV12-4 and J usage is TRBJ1-4, with TRBD1 matching over 9 bases. This CDR3 has 15 residues. With V trimmed by 5 bases and J by 7 bases, 8 bases remained unmatched.

Regarding this clonotype: One junction end disagrees with the germline gene, perhaps due to a read error. The chain carries TRBV12-3 or TRBV12-4 and TRBJ1-3, with TRBD1 identical over 8 bases. CDR3 length equals 15 residues. The CDR3 coding sequence is TGTACCAGCACTTTCTATAAACCGACAGGGGACACCATATATTTT. Protein sequence: CTSTFYKPTGDTIYF.

This clonotype showed up many times. This chain joins TRBV20-1 and TRBJ1-2; D gene ambiguous. This CDR3 is 12 amino acids long. Germline V gene data show CDR1 as DFQATT and CDR2 as SNEGSKA (reference sequence). With 5 bases removed from V and 5 bases from J, the gap between germline ends came to 12 bases. CDR3 bases: TGCAGTGCTCCCCTGGCTCGGTATGGCTACACCTTC. It encodes CSAPLARYGYTF.

This clonotype was seen at least ten times. The gene calls are TRBV24-1 and TRBJ2-3, with 7 bases identical to TRBD1. The CDR3 has 22 residues. Germline values: CDR1 KGHDR, CDR2 SFDVKD. V shed 4 bases and J 1 base; nucleotides not matched to a gene: 25. CDR3 sequence reads: CATSDPLGRRQGRPTGTDTQYF. The CDR3 coding sequence is TGTGCCACCAGTGACCCCCTAGGTCGGCGACAGGGACGACCTACTGGCACAGATACGCAGTATTTT.

This clonotype came up many times. The rearrangement joins TRBV5-1 to TRBJ2-3, with D uncertain. Germline V gene lookup returns CDR1 SGHRS and CDR2 YFSETQ. This CDR3 comprises 13 residues. The V end lost 3 bases, the J end lost 2 bases, and 7 bases lay between the germline ends. The CDR3 nucleotides are TGCGCCAGCAGCTCCATCCCCACAGATACGCAGTATTTT. This codes for CASSSIPTDTQYF.

CDR3 bases: TGTGCCAGCAGTTTACTGGGACAGGTCTCTGGAAACACCATATATTTT. Its protein product is CASSLLGQVSGNTIYF. This chain links TRBV28 with TRBJ1-3; the match to TRBD1 covers 8 bases. Per germline, CDR1 MDHEN and CDR2 SYDVKM. V lost 2 bases, J lost 0 bases, and 3 bases stayed unmatched. The CDR3 is 16 amino acids.

The chain carries TRBV7-9 and TRBJ1-4; D gene uncertain. Germline values: CDR1 SEHNR, CDR2 FQNEAQ (reference sequence). Deletions cut 3 bases from V and 5 bases from J, with 7 bases between. The CDR3 is 13 amino acids. The CDR3 DNA follows: TGTGCCAGCAGCTTCGCGTCCAATGAAAAACTGTTTTTT. Translation: CASSFASNEKLFF.